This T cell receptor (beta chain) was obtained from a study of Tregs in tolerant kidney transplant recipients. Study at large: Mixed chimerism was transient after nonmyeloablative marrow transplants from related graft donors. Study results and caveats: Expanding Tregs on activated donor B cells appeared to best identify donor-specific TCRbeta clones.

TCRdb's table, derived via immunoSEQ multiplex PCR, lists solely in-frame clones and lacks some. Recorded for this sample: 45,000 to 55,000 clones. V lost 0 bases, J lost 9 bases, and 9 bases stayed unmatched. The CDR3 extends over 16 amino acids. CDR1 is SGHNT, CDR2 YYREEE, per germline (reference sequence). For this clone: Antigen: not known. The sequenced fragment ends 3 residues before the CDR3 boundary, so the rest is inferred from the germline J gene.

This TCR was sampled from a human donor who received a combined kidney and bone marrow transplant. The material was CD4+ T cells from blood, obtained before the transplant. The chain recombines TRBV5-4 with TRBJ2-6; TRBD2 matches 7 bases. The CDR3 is CASSLDPRGVDNVLTF. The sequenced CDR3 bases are TGTGCCAGCAGCTTGGATCCCCGGGGGGTAGACAACGTC.